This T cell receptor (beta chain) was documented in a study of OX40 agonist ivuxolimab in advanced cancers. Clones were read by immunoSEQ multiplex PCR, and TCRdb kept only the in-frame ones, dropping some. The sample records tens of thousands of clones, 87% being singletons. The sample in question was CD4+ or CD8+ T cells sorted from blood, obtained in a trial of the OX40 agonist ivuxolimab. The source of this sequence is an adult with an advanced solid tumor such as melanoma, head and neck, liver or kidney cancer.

CDR3 amino acids: CASSRDGGDQETQYF. The CDR3 DNA is TGCGCCAGCAGTCGGGACGGGGGCGACCAAGAGACCCAGTACTTC. The chain employs TRBV5-1 and TRBJ2-5; D may match TRBD1 or TRBD2 (6 bases each). Germline V lookup: CDR1 SGHRS, CDR2 YFSETQ. V was shortened by 5 bases and J by 0 bases, with 14 bases between the two germline ends. The CDR3 is made up of 15 amino acids.